This T cell receptor (beta chain) derives from a study of beta chain features in type 1 diabetes. This clone was detected a few times. What it recognizes is unknown. Sequencing targeted expressed TCRB transcripts, as all isolated RNA had been reverse transcribed. Generated by immunoSEQ multiplex PCR, the TCRdb table keeps only in-frame clones and is missing some. The sample lists 200,000 to 250,000 clones; about 9.3% were seen once. Trimming took 6 bases from V and 6 from J; bases not matched to a gene: 5. Per germline, CDR1 MNHEY and CDR2 SVGAGI. CDR3 length equals 12 residues. Findings and caveats of the study: Relative to healthy donors, patients appeared to have naive, central memory and Treg TCRB repertoires that were more similar.

The source is a woman aged 18-35 years in good health. This chain links TRBV6-5 with TRBJ2-7; TRBD1 matches 7 bases. Sequenced material: naive CD4+ T cells from blood. CDR3 in DNA: TGTGCCAGCAGAAGACAGGGTGGCGAGCAGTACTTC. This codes for CASRRQGGEQYF.